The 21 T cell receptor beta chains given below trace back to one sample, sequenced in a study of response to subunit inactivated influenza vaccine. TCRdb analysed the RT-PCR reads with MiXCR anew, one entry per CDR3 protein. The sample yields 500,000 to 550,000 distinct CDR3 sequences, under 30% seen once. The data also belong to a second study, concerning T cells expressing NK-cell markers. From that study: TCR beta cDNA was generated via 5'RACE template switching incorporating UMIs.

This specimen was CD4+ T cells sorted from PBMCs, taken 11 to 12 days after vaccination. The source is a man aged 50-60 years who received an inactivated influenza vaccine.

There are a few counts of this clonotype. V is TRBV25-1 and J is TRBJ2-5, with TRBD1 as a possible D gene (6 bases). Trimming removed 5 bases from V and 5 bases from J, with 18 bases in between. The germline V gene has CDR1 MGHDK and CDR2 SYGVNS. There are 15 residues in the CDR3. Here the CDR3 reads CASSPPRGRGETQYF. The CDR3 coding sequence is TGTGCCAGCAGTCCCCCTCGTGGAAGGGGGGAGACCCAGTACTTC.

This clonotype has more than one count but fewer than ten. The CDR3 nucleotides read TGTGCCACCAGTGATTTCGACAATAACTATGGCTACACCTTC. This translates into CATSDFDNNYGYTF. The rearrangement joins TRBV24-1 to TRBJ1-2; D is uncertain. Germline V CDR1 and CDR2: KGHDR, SFDVKD. V was shortened by 1 base and J by 1 base, with 6 bases between the two germline ends. The CDR3 has 14 amino acids.

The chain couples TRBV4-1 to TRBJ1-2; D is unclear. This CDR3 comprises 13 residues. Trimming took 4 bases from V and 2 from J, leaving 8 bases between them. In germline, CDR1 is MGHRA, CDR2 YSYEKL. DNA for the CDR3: TGCGCCAGCAGCCTAAGGGAGAACTATGGCTACACCTTC. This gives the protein CASSLRENYGYTF.

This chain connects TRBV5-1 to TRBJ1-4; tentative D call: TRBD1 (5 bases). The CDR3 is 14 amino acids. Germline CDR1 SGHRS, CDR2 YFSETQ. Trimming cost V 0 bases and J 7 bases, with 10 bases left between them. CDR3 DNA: TGCGCCAGCAGCTTGGAAGGGGCAGGTGAAAAACTGTTTTTT. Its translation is CASSLEGAGEKLFF.

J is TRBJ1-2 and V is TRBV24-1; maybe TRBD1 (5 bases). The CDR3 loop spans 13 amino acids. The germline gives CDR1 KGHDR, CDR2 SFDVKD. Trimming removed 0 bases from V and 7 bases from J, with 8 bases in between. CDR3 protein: CATSDLYQGGYTF. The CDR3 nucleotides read TGTGCCACCAGTGATTTGTACCAGGGTGGCTACACCTTC.

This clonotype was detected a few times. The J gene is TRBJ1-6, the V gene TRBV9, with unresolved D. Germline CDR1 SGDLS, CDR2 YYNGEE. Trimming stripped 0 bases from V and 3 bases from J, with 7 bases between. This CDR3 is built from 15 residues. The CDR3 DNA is TGTGCCAGCAGCGTAGGTCGTCTCTATAATTCACCCCTCCACTTT. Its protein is CASSVGRLYNSPLHF. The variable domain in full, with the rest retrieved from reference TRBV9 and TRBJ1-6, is DSGVTQTPKHLITATGQRVTLRCSPRSGDLSVYWYQQSLDQGLQFLIQYYNGEERAKGNILERFSAQQFPDLHSELNLSSLELGDSALYFCASSVGRLYNSPLHFGNGTRLTVT.

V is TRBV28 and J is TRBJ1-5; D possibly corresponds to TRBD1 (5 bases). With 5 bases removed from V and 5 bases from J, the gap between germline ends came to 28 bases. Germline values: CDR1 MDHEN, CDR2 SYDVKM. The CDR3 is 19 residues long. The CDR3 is CASSQSPGLGTLIDQPQHF. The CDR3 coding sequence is TGTGCCAGCAGTCAAAGCCCGGGACTTGGGACTTTAATCGATCAGCCCCAGCATTTT.

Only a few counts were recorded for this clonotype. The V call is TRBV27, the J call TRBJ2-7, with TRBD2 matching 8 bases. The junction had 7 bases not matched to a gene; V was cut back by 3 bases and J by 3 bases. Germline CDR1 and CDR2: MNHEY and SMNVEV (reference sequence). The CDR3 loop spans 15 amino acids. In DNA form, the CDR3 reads TGTGCCAGCAGTTTGGGGAGCGGGGGCAACTACGAGCAGTACTTC. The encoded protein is CASSLGSGGNYEQYF.

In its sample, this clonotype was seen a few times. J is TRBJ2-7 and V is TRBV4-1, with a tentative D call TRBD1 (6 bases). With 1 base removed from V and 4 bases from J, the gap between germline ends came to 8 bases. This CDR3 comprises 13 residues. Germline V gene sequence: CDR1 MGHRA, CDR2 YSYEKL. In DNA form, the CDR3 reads TGCGCCAGCAGCCAAGGGACAGTGTACGAGCAGTACTTC. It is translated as CASSQGTVYEQYF.

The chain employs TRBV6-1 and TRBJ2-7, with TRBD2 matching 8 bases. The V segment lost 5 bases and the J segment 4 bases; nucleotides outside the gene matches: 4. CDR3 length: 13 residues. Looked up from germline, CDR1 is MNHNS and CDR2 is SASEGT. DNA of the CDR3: TGTGCCAGCAGTAAACTAGCGGAATACGAGCAGTACTTC. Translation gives CASSKLAEYEQYF.

The CDR3 sequence is CASSLGERESNEQFF. The CDR3 nucleotides read TGTGCCAGCAGCTTGGGGGAGCGGGAGAGTAATGAGCAGTTCTTC. V usage is TRBV11-3 and J usage is TRBJ2-1; TRBD2 agrees at 8 bases. The CDR3 has 15 residues. J gave up 7 bases and V 3 bases, and 8 bases lay outside the gene matches. In germline, CDR1 is SGHNT, CDR2 YENEEA. The full variable domain, in which reference TRBV11-3 and TRBJ2-1 provide the parts outside the CDR3, is EAGVVQSPRYKIIEKKQPVAFWCNPISGHNTLYWYLQNLGQGPELLIRYENEEAVDDSQLPKDRFSAERLKGVDSTLKIQPAELGDSAVYLCASSLGERESNEQFFGPGTRLTVL.

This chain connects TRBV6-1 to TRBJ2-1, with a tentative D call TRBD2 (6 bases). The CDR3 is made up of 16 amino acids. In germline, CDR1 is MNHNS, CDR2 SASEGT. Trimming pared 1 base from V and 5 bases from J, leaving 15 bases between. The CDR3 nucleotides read TGTGCCAGCAGTGAAGTAGGCGGGGAGCGGCACAATGAGCAGTTCTTC. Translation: CASSEVGGERHNEQFF.

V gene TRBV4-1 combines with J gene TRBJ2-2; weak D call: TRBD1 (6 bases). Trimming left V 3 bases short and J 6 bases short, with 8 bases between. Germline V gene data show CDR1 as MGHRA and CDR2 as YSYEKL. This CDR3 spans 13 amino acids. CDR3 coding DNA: TGCGCCAGCAGCCAGTCAGGGGCCGGGGAGCTGTTTTTT. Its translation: CASSQSGAGELFF.

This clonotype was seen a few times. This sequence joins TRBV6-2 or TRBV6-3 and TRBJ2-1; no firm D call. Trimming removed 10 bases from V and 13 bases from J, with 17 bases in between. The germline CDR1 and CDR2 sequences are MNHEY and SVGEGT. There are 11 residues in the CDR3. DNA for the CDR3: TGTGCCACGCAATCGGGTGGGGAACAGTTCTTC. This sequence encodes CATQSGGEQFF.

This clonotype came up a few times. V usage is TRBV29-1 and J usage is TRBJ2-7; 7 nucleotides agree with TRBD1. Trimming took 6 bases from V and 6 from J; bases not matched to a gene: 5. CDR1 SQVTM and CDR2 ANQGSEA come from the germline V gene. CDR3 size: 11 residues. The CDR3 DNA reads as TGCAGCGTCGCAACAGGGGCCGAGCAGTACTTC. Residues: CSVATGAEQYF.

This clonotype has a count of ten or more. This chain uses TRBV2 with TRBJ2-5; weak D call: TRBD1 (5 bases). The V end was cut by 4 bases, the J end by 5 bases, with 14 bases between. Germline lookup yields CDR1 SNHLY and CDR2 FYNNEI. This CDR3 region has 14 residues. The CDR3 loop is CASSGPMGHETQYF. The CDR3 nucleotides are TGTGCCAGCAGTGGGCCCATGGGGCACGAGACCCAGTACTTC. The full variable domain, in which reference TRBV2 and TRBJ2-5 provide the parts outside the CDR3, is EPEVTQTPSHQVTQMGQEVILRCVPISNHLYFYWYRQILGQKVEFLVSFYNNEISEKSEIFDDQFSVERPDGSNFTLKIRSTKLEDSAMYFCASSGPMGHETQYFGPGTRLLVL.

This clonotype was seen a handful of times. The CDR3 region is CASSYSRETLSGANVLTF. The CDR3, as DNA: TGTGCCAGCAGTTACTCACGAGAAACCCTCTCTGGGGCCAACGTCCTGACTTTC. This sequence joins TRBV6-5 and TRBJ2-6; D is uncertain. Germline-derived CDR1 and CDR2 are MNHEY and SVGAGI. The CDR3 covers 18 residues. V was cut by 0 bases and J by 0 bases, with 12 bases left in between.

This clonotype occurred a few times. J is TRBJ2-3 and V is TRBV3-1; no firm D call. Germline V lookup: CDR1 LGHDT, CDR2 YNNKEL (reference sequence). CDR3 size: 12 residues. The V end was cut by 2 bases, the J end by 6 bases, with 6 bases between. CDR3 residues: CASSQLPDTQYF. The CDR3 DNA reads TGTGCCAGCAGCCAATTACCTGATACGCAGTATTTT.

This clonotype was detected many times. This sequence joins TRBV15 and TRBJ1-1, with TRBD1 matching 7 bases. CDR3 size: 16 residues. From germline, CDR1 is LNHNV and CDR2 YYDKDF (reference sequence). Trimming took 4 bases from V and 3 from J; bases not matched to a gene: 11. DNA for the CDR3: TGTGCCACCAGCAAGAGCCCAGGGGGATGGGACACTGAAGCTTTCTTT. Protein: CATSKSPGGWDTEAFF. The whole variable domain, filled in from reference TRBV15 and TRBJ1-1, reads DAMVIQNPRYQVTQFGKPVTLSCSQTLNHNVMYWYQQKSSQAPKLLFHYYDKDFNNEADTPDNFQSRRPNTSFCFLDIRSPGLGDTAMYLCATSKSPGGWDTEAFFGQGTRLTVV.

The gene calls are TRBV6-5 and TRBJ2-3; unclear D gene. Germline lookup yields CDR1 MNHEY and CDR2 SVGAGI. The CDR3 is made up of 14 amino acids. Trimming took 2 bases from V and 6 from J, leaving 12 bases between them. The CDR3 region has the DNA TGTGCCAGCAGTTACGGCGGACCCTTGGATACGCAGTATTTT. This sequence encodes CASSYGGPLDTQYF.

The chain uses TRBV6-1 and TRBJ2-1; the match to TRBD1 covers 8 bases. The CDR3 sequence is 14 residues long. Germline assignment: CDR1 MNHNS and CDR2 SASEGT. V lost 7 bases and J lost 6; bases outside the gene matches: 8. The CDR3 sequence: CASIQDRVGNEQFF. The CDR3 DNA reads TGTGCCAGCATTCAGGACAGGGTGGGCAATGAGCAGTTCTTC.